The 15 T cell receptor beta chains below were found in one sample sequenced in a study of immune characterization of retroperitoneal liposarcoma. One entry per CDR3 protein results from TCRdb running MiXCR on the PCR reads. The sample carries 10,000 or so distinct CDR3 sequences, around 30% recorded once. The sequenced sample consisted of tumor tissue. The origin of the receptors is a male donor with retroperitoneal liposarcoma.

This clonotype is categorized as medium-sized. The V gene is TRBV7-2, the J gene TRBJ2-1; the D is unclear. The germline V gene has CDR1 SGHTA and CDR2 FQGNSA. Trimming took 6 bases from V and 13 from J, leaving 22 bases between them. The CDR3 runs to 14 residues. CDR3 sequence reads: CASRAADILETQFF. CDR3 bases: TGTGCCAGCAGGGCTGCGGATATATTGGAGACCCAGTTCTTC.

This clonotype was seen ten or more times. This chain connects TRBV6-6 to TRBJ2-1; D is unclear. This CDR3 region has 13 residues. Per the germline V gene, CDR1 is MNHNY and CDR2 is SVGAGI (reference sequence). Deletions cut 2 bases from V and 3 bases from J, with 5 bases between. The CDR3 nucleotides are TGTGCCAGCAGTTACGGCCGCTACAATGAGCAGTTCTTC. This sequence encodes CASSYGRYNEQFF.

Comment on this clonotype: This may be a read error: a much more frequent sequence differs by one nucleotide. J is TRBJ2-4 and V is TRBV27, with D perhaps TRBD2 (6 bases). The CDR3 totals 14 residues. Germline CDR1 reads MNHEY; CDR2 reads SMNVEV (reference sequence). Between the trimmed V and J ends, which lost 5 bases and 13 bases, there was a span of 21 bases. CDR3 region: CASSAGTTSNEQYF. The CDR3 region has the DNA TGTGCCAGCAGTGCCGGGACCACTAGCAATGAGCAGTACTTC.

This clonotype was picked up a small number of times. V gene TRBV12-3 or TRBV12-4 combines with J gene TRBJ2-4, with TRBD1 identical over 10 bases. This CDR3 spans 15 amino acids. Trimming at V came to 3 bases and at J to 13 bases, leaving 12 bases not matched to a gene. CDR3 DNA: TGTGCCAGCAGTTTGACAGGGGGCACCTACAATGAGCAGTACTTC. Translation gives CASSLTGGTYNEQYF.

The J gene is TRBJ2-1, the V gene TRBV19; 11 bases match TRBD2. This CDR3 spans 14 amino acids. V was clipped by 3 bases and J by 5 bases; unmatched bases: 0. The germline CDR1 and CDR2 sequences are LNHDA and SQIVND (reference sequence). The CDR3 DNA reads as TGTGCCAGTAGTATGGGACTAGCGGACAATGAGCAGTTCTTC. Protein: CASSMGLADNEQFF.

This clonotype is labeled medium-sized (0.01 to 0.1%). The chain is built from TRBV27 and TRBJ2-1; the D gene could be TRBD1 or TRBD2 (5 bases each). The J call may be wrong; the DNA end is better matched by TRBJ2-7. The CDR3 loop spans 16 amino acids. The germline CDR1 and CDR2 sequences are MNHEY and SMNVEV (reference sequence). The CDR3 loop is CASSSPRGRSYNEQYF. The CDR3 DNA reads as TGTGCCAGCAGTAGCCCGAGGGGACGCTCCTACAATGAGCAGTACTTC.

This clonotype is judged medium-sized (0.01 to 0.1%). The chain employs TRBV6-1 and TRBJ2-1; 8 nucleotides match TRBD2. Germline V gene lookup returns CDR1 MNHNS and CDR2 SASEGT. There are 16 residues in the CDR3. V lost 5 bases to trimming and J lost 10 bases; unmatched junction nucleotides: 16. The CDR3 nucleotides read TGTGCCAGCAGTCGTACCGGGACTAGGGGAGATTACGAGCAGTTCTTC. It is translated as CASSRTGTRGDYEQFF.

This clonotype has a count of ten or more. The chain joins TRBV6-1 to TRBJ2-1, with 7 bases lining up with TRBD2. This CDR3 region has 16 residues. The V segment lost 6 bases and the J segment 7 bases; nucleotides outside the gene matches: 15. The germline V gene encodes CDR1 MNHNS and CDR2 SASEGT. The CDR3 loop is CASSNNGGGRRNEQFF. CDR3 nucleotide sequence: TGTGCCAGCAGCAACAATGGCGGGGGTAGGAGAAATGAGCAGTTCTTC.

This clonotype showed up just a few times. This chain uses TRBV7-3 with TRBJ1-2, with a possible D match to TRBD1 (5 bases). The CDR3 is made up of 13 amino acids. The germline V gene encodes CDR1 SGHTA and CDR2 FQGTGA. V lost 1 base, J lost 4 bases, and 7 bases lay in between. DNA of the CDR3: TGTGCCAGCAGCTTAATCGGGGCCTATGGCTACACCTTC. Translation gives CASSLIGAYGYTF.

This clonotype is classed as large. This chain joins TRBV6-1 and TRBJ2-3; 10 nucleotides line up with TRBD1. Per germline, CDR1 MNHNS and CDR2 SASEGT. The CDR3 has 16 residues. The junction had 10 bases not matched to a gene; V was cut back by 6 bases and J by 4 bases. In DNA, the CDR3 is TGTGCCAGCAGAAACCCGGGACAGGGGCCCTCAGATACGCAGTATTTT. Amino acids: CASRNPGQGPSDTQYF.

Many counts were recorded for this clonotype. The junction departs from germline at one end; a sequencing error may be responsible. CDR3 in DNA: TGTGCCAGCAGTGAAGGTGGCACTAGCTCGATTGACTTC. Protein: CASSEGGTSSIDF. This chain uses TRBV6-1 with TRBJ2-1; D is perhaps TRBD2 (6 bases). CDR3 size: 13 residues. Germline loops: CDR1 MNHNS, CDR2 SASEGT.

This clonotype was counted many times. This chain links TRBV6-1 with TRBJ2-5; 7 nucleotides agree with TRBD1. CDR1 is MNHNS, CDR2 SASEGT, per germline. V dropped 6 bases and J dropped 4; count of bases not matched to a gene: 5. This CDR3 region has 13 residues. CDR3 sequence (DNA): TGTGCCAGCAGCCCGACAGGGAGAGAGACCCAGTACTTC. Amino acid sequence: CASSPTGRETQYF.

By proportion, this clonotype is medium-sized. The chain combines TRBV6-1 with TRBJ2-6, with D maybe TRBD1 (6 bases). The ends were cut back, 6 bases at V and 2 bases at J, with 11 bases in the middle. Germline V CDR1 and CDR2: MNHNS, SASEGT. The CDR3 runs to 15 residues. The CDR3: CASRIGGAGANVLTF. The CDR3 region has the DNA TGTGCCAGCAGGATTGGGGGCGCTGGGGCCAACGTCCTGACTTTC.

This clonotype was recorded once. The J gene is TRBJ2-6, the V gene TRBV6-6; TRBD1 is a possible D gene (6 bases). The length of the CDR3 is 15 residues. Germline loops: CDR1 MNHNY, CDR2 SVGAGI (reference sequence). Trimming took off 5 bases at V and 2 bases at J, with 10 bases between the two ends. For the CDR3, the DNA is TGTGCCAGCAGTACCGAGGGGGCTGGGGCCAACGTCCTGACTTTC. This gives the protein CASSTEGAGANVLTF.

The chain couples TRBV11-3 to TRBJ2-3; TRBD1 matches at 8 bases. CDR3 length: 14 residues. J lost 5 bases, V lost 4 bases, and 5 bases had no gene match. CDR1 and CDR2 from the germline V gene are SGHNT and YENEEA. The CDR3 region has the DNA TGTGCCAGCAGCTCCCGGACAGGGAAAGATACGCAGTATTTT. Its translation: CASSSRTGKDTQYF.